A single sample is the source of the 25 T cell receptor beta chains below, sequenced in a study of shared clonotypes between healthy human individuals. Only CD45RO-negative cells positively selected for CCR7 counted as naive CD8 cells, so terminally differentiated effector memory CD45RA+ cells were excluded. The protocol was immunoSEQ multiplex PCR, while the TCRdb copy is restricted to in-frame clones and leaves out a portion. The sample yields under 2,000,000 clones, 85% to 95% seen once. The specimen was naive CD8+ T cells sorted from blood. Receptor source: a man between 18 and 29 years old in good health.

The chain couples TRBV11-1 to TRBJ2-6, with a possible D match to TRBD1 (5 bases). This CDR3 is 17 amino acids long. Per germline, CDR1 SGHAT and CDR2 FQDESV (reference sequence). V lost 2 bases, J lost 4 bases, and 15 bases lay in between. Here the CDR3 reads CASSLSAGLSGANVLTF. In DNA, the CDR3 is TGTGCCAGCAGCTTATCAGCAGGGCTTTCCGGGGCCAACGTCCTGACTTTC.

The chain employs TRBV23-1 and TRBJ1-1; 8 bases are a match to TRBD1. TRBV23-1 counts as an open reading frame of uncertain function. V lost 9 bases, J lost 5 bases, and 8 bases stayed unmatched. This CDR3 contains 13 residues. Written as DNA, the CDR3 is TGCGCCAGAAAGAGACAGGGGTGGACTGAAGCTTTCTTT. Amino acid sequence: CARKRQGWTEAFF.

This clone occurred once. The chain employs TRBV28 and TRBJ2-7, with D perhaps TRBD1 or TRBD2 (5 bases each). The CDR3 sequence is 14 residues long. Germline assignment: CDR1 MDHEN and CDR2 SYDVKM. V was clipped by 7 bases and J by 3 bases, with 16 bases between them. CDR3 in amino acids: CASKAWDGNYEQYF. The CDR3 DNA reads as TGTGCCAGCAAAGCCTGGGACGGAAACTACGAGCAGTACTTC. Drawing the rest from reference TRBV28 and TRBJ2-7, the complete variable domain is DVKVTQSSRYLVKRTGEKVFLECVQDMDHENMFWYRQDPGLGLRLIYFSYDVKMKEKGDIPEGYSVSREKKERFSLILESASTNQTSMYLCASKAWDGNYEQYFGPGTRLTVT.

The rearrangement joins TRBV30 to TRBJ2-4; D call uncertain. V lost 3 bases, J lost 2 bases, and 5 bases lay in between. The CDR3 is 12 amino acids. Germline-derived CDR1 and CDR2 are GTSNPN and SVGIG (reference sequence). Here the CDR3 DNA reads TGTGCCTGGAGAGGGTCCAAAAACATTCAGTACTTC. Encoded protein: CAWRGSKNIQYF.

The J gene is TRBJ2-1, the V gene TRBV5-6; 7 nucleotides agree with TRBD1. V trimming: 4 bases; J trimming: 10 bases; junction bases outside the gene matches: 11. Germline V gives CDR1 SGHDT, CDR2 YYEEEE. This CDR3 is built from 14 residues. CDR3 amino acids: CASSPAGTAFEQFF. CDR3 sequence (DNA): TGTGCCAGCAGCCCTGCCGGGACAGCTTTCGAGCAGTTCTTC. Together with reference TRBV5-6 and TRBJ2-1, the CDR3 gives the full variable domain: DAGVTQSPTHLIKTRGQQVTLRCSPKSGHDTVSWYQQALGQGPQFIFQYYEEEERQRGNFPDRFSGHQFPNYSSELNVNALLLGDSALYLCASSPAGTAFEQFFGPGTRLTVL.

This chain joins TRBV6-5 and TRBJ2-5; D possibly uses TRBD1 or TRBD2 (6 bases each). Per the germline V gene, CDR1 is MNHEY and CDR2 is SVGAGI. This CDR3 has 15 amino acids. V was trimmed by 6 bases and J by 0 bases, leaving 14 bases between them. CDR3 nucleotides: TGTGCCAGCAGCCGAGGAGGGGGGAACCAAGAGACCCAGTACTTC. Translation: CASSRGGGNQETQYF.

A note on this clone: The sample has other DNA sequences that encode this CDR3 too. The gene calls are TRBV6-5 and TRBJ2-7, with 10 bases fitting TRBD2. V was clipped by 5 bases and J by 3 bases; unmatched bases: 1. The CDR3 covers 13 residues. Germline-derived CDR1 and CDR2 are MNHEY and SVGAGI. The CDR3 loop reads CASSSGGDYEQYF. DNA for the CDR3: TGTGCCAGCAGTAGCGGGGGGGACTACGAGCAGTACTTC.

The chain combines TRBV18 with TRBJ2-5, with a weak D call TRBD1 (6 bases). V lost 3 bases and J lost 4, with 9 bases in between. This CDR3 is 13 amino acids long. Per germline, CDR1 KGHSH and CDR2 LQKENI. The CDR3 region is CASSPTGRETQYF. CDR3 DNA sequence: TGTGCCAGCTCACCTACAGGGAGAGAGACCCAGTACTTC.

This chain links TRBV13 with TRBJ2-1; D is uncertain. Germline V gene lookup returns CDR1 PRHDT and CDR2 FYEKMQ (reference sequence). The V gene lost 5 bases and the J gene lost 8 bases, with 10 bases spanning the gap. This CDR3 spans 12 amino acids. As DNA, the CDR3 is TGTGCCAGCAGCCCCGGAGCCGATGAGCAGTTCTTC. Its protein product is CASSPGADEQFF. The full variable domain, rest sourced from reference TRBV13 and TRBJ2-1, is AAGVIQSPRHLIKEKRETATLKCYPIPRHDTVYWYQQGPGQDPQFLISFYEKMQSDKGSIPDRFSAQQFSDYHSELNMSSLELGDSALYFCASSPGADEQFFGPGTRLTVL.

This sequence joins TRBV4-3 and TRBJ2-4, with D possibly being TRBD1 (6 bases). The CDR3 length is 16 residues. V lost 1 base and J 3 bases, leaving 13 bases between the germline ends. In germline, CDR1 is LGHNA, CDR2 YSLEER. Here the CDR3 DNA reads TGCGCCAGCAGCCAAGCCCAGGGGCTTGGCAAAAACATTCAGTACTTC. It encodes CASSQAQGLGKNIQYF.

The chain links TRBV28 to TRBJ2-5; D call uncertain. Trimming stripped 2 bases from V and 5 bases from J, with 12 bases between. The CDR3 is 14 amino acids. Germline V gene lookup returns CDR1 MDHEN and CDR2 SYDVKM. CDR3 DNA sequence: TGTGCCAGCAGTTTAGGGTGGGGTGCGGAGACCCAGTACTTC. Protein sequence: CASSLGWGAETQYF. The complete variable domain, with remaining parts taken from reference TRBV28 and TRBJ2-5, reads DVKVTQSSRYLVKRTGEKVFLECVQDMDHENMFWYRQDPGLGLRLIYFSYDVKMKEKGDIPEGYSVSREKKERFSLILESASTNQTSMYLCASSLGWGAETQYFGPGTRLLVL.

This clone came up once. The V call is TRBV14, the J call TRBJ1-2; D possibly corresponds to TRBD1 (5 bases). The CDR3 is 11 amino acids. The ends were cut back, 8 bases at V and 6 bases at J, with 10 bases in the middle. The germline V gene encodes CDR1 SGHDN and CDR2 FVKESK. In nucleotides, the CDR3 is TGTGCCAGCCCAGGGCAGGATGGCTACACCTTC. Translating it yields CASPGQDGYTF.

The J gene is TRBJ1-1, the V gene TRBV4-3; maybe TRBD1 (5 bases). Trimming removed 6 bases from V and 1 base from J, with 9 bases in between. CDR1 and CDR2 (germline): LGHNA, YSLEER. The CDR3 sequence is 13 residues long. DNA of the CDR3: TGCGCCAGCAGTTGGGGGGGGAACACTGAAGCTTTCTTT. This translates into CASSWGGNTEAFF.

This rearrangement joins TRBV27 to TRBJ2-5; D is possibly TRBD1 (6 bases). The V and J ends lost 0 bases and 4 bases respectively, with 9 bases between them. Looked up from germline, CDR1 is MNHEY and CDR2 is SMNVEV (reference sequence). CDR3 length equals 14 residues. The chain's CDR3 is CASSLSRGTETQYF. CDR3 coding DNA: TGTGCCAGCAGTTTATCTAGGGGGACAGAGACCCAGTACTTC.

This clone was seen only once. The gene calls are TRBV21-1 and TRBJ1-5; the DNA was not used to check the table's D call, TRBD1. TRBV21-1 is a pseudogene locus. This CDR3 comprises 19 residues. The CDR3 DNA is TGTGCCAGCAGCAAAATGGCAGGGGGCCAACCTAATAGCAATCAGCCCCAGCATTTT. Its protein product is CASSKMAGGQPNSNQPQHF.

V and J are TRBV2 and TRBJ2-3; the match to TRBD2 covers 12 bases. The V gene's germline CDR1 is SNHLY and CDR2 FYNNEI. V dropped 5 bases and J dropped 10; count of bases not matched to a gene: 13. The CDR3 runs 16 residues. Written as DNA, the CDR3 is TGTGCCAGCAGTAATCTAGCGGGAGGGCCGGTAGTGGCGCAGTATTTT. Amino acid sequence: CASSNLAGGPVVAQYF.

This chain links TRBV2 with TRBJ1-3; D not certain. V shed 3 bases and J shed 2 bases, with 11 bases lying between them. Germline CDR1 reads SNHLY; CDR2 reads FYNNEI. The CDR3 sequence is 15 residues long. The CDR3 spells CASSEWRDTGNTIYF. CDR3 nucleotides: TGTGCCAGCAGTGAGTGGAGGGATACTGGAAACACCATATATTTT. Together with reference TRBV2 and TRBJ1-3, the CDR3 gives the full variable domain: EPEVTQTPSHQVTQMGQEVILRCVPISNHLYFYWYRQILGQKVEFLVSFYNNEISEKSEIFDDQFSVERPDGSNFTLKIRSTKLEDSAMYFCASSEWRDTGNTIYFGEGSWLTVV.

The chain recombines TRBV11-2 with TRBJ2-7; perhaps TRBD1 as D (5 bases). V gave up 1 base and J gave up 6 bases, with 13 bases separating them. Germline CDR1 reads SGHAT; CDR2 reads FQNNGV. CDR3 length: 14 amino acids. For the CDR3, the DNA is TGTGCCAGCAGCTTAGGGGCACGTGGGGCCGAGCAGTACTTC. It yields the protein CASSLGARGAEQYF.

The chain carries TRBV9 and TRBJ2-7; D is possibly TRBD1 (6 bases). Germline loops: CDR1 SGDLS, CDR2 YYNGEE. V gave up 5 bases and J gave up 4 bases, with 16 bases separating them. The CDR3 contains 14 residues. The CDR3 sequence is CASSPTGHSYEQYF. The CDR3 DNA follows: TGTGCCAGCAGTCCCACGGGACACTCTTACGAGCAGTACTTC.

The J gene is TRBJ2-1, the V gene TRBV7-6, with D tentatively TRBD2 (7 bases). The CDR3 runs 16 residues. Germline V gene sequence: CDR1 SGHVS, CDR2 FNYEAQ. V was shortened by 7 bases and J by 7 bases, with 23 bases between the two germline ends. The CDR3 loop is CASTQVGGGLRNEQFF. The DNA of the CDR3 is TGTGCCAGCACCCAAGTGGGGGGGGGCTTACGAAATGAGCAGTTCTTC.

This rearrangement joins TRBV5-1 to TRBJ2-7; D is unclear. The germline V gene has CDR1 SGHRS and CDR2 YFSETQ. V lost 2 bases and J 4 bases, leaving 10 bases between the germline ends. This CDR3 has 13 amino acids. CDR3 residues: CASSFFYGYEQYF. The CDR3 nucleotides are TGCGCCAGCAGCTTTTTCTACGGATACGAGCAGTACTTC.

The chain combines TRBV30 with TRBJ2-5, with 14 bases that match TRBD2. With 0 bases clipped from V and 0 bases from J, the junction kept 6 bases outside the gene matches. The CDR3 totals 18 residues. CDR1 and CDR2 from the germline V gene are GTSNPN and SVGIG (reference sequence). In DNA, the CDR3 is TGTGCCTGGAGTGTACCGACTAGCGGGAGGGGGTACCAAGAGACCCAGTACTTC. Translation: CAWSVPTSGRGYQETQYF.

This clone was seen once. The chain carries TRBV7-9 and TRBJ2-2; TRBD2 agrees at 7 bases. Germline V gives CDR1 SEHNR, CDR2 FQNEAQ (reference sequence). The CDR3 is made up of 16 amino acids. V shed 0 bases and J 4 bases; nucleotides not matched to a gene: 5. The CDR3 nucleotides are TGTGCCAGCAGCTTAGCTGGACTAGGGGTCACCGGGGAGCTGTTTTTT. It is translated as CASSLAGLGVTGELFF.

This chain uses TRBV9 with TRBJ1-5; D is unclear. The CDR3 runs to 12 residues. Germline V gene data show CDR1 as SGDLS and CDR2 as YYNGEE. Trimming pared 3 bases from V and 4 bases from J, leaving 5 bases between. CDR3 nucleotides: TGTGCCAGCAGCGCACGAAATCAGCCCCAGCATTTT. This gives the protein CASSARNQPQHF.

V gene TRBV9 combines with J gene TRBJ2-7, with 10 bases lining up with TRBD1. The V gene end was trimmed by 4 bases and the J gene end by 6 bases; junction bases not matched to a gene: 10. The germline CDR1 and CDR2 sequences are SGDLS and YYNGEE. This CDR3 is 15 amino acids long. The CDR3: CASSPADRGTSEQYF. CDR3 DNA sequence: TGTGCCAGCAGCCCCGCGGACAGGGGGACTAGCGAGCAGTACTTC.